This is a list of T cell receptor beta chains from one sample in a study of cytomegalovirus exposure and HLA in healthy donors. Assay used: immunoSEQ multiplex PCR; TCRdb lists only in-frame clones, some missing. Among roughly 150,000 clones listed, approximately 80% were seen once. The sample consisted of PBMCs. These receptors all come from a man aged 30-40 years in good health and CMV-seronegative. Each CDR3 is given with its conserved first and last residue. A D gene is named only where the DNA matches it firmly. Clone size is given for some rows only: seen once, a few or many times, or a class if the clone is expanded.

v_call: TRBV6-4
d_call: NA
j_call: TRBJ1-1
clone_size: few
cdr3_aa: CASRIQNMNTEAFF
cdr3_nt: TGTGCCAGCAGGATTCAGAACATGAACACTGAAGCTTTCTTT

v_call: TRBV14
d_call: NA
j_call: TRBJ1-2
clone_size: NA
cdr3_aa: CASSQDGTPHGYTF
cdr3_nt: TGTGCCAGCAGCCAAGACGGGACACCTCATGGCTACACCTTC

v_call: TRBV28
d_call: NA
j_call: TRBJ2-7
clone_size: NA
cdr3_aa: CASSPRQSRYEQYF
cdr3_nt: TGTGCCAGCAGTCCCCGACAGAGCCGTTACGAGCAGTACTTC

v_call: TRBV28
d_call: NA
j_call: TRBJ2-5
clone_size: NA
cdr3_aa: CASNPRGETQYF
cdr3_nt: TGTGCCAGCAACCCCCGGGGAGAGACCCAGTACTTC

v_call: TRBV9
d_call: NA
j_call: TRBJ2-7
clone_size: NA
cdr3_aa: CASSEGLPSSYEQYF
cdr3_nt: TGTGCCAGCAGCGAGGGACTCCCGAGCTCCTACGAGCAGTACTTC

v_call: TRBV7-2
d_call: TRBD1
j_call: TRBJ2-7
clone_size: few
cdr3_aa: CASSRDSSSYEQYF
cdr3_nt: TGTGCCAGCAGTCGGGACAGCAGCTCCTACGAGCAGTACTTC

v_call: TRBV29-1
d_call: NA
j_call: TRBJ1-1
clone_size: few
cdr3_aa: CSVEQREAFF
cdr3_nt: TGCAGCGTTGAACAGCGTGAAGCTTTCTTT

v_call: TRBV6-6
d_call: NA
j_call: TRBJ1-4
clone_size: NA
cdr3_aa: CASSRRSTNEKLFF
cdr3_nt: TGTGCCAGCAGTCGGAGATCAACTAATGAAAAACTGTTTTTT

v_call: TRBV5-1
d_call: TRBD1
j_call: TRBJ2-5
clone_size: once
cdr3_aa: CASSGGTGGQTQYF
cdr3_nt: TGCGCCAGCAGCGGAGGGACAGGGGGTCAGACCCAGTACTTC

v_call: TRBV9
d_call: TRBD2
j_call: TRBJ2-7
clone_size: NA
cdr3_aa: CASSVSLTSGDTYEQYF
cdr3_nt: TGTGCCAGCAGCGTTTCCCTTACTAGCGGGGATACCTACGAGCAGTACTTC

v_call: TRBV30
d_call: TRBD1
j_call: TRBJ1-5
clone_size: NA
cdr3_aa: CAWSDREYQPQHF
cdr3_nt: TGTGCCTGGAGCGACAGGGAGTATCAGCCCCAGCATTTT

v_call: TRBV27
d_call: TRBD2
j_call: TRBJ2-1
clone_size: NA
cdr3_aa: CASSLGLAGVNEQFF
cdr3_nt: TGTGCCAGCAGTTTGGGACTAGCGGGAGTTAATGAGCAGTTCTTC

v_call: TRBV7-9
d_call: NA
j_call: TRBJ2-3
clone_size: NA
cdr3_aa: CASRGEADTQYF
cdr3_nt: TGTGCCAGCAGGGGAGAGGCAGATACGCAGTATTTT

v_call: TRBV6-6
d_call: NA
j_call: TRBJ1-5
clone_size: NA
cdr3_aa: CASSSSVGQPQHF
cdr3_nt: NA

v_call: TRBV28
d_call: NA
j_call: TRBJ2-7
clone_size: NA
cdr3_aa: CASTLPGTPVGEQYF
cdr3_nt: TGTGCCAGCACCCTACCCGGGACACCCGTTGGGGAGCAGTACTTC

v_call: TRBV10-1
d_call: TRBD2
j_call: TRBJ2-3
clone_size: few
cdr3_aa: CATKETSGIADTQYF
cdr3_nt: TGCGCCACCAAAGAGACTAGCGGGATCGCAGATACGCAGTATTTT

v_call: TRBV5-1
d_call: TRBD2
j_call: TRBJ2-3
clone_size: NA
cdr3_aa: CASSLSGRDPDTQYF
cdr3_nt: TGCGCCAGCAGCTTAAGCGGGAGGGATCCTGATACGCAGTATTTT